Described below is a single T cell receptor (beta chain) sequence and its context. There are 16 residues in the CDR3. V was trimmed by 0 bases and J by 2 bases, leaving 14 bases between them. Per the germline V gene, CDR1 is SGHRS and CDR2 is YFSETQ. The sample belongs to a study of blood T cell repertoires in COVID-19. Original data processing: Estimates of nucleated cell counts were drawn from the amplification of reference gene primers. Some clones are missing from TCRdb's copy, which holds only in-frame ones; the method was immunoSEQ multiplex PCR. That table gives V, J and clone size, and the DNA gave D and trimming. The data show 100,000 to 150,000 clones, with over 60% seen just once and under 2.5% held by the top ten.

This clonotype originated in a woman aged 70-85 years with acute or convalescent COVID-19. Sequencing was performed on peripheral blood. The chain uses TRBV5-1 and TRBJ2-5; D is uncertain. The CDR3 coding sequence is TGCGCCAGCAGCTTGGCACCGCGACTGGCACAAGAGACCCAGTACTTC. It codes for CASSLAPRLAQETQYF.